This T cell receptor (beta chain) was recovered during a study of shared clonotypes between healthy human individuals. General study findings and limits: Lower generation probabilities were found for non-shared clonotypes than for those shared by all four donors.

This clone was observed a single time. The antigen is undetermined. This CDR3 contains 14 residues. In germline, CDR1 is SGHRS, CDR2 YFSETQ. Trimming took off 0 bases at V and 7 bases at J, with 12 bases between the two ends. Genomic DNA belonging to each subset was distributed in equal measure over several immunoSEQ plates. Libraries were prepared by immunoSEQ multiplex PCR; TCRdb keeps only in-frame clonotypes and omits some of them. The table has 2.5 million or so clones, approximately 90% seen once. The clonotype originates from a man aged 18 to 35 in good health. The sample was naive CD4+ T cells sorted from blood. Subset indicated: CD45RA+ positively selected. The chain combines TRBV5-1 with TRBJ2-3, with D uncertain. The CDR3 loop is CASSLETTRNTQYF. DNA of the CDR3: TGCGCCAGCAGCTTGGAAACCACGCGGAATACGCAGTATTTT.